The present T cell receptor (beta chain) was sequenced within a study of blood T cell repertoires in COVID-19. Overall study: The origin of the acute and convalescent COVID-19 samples was the United States, Italy and Spain. T cells, B-cell-depleted T cells, or PBMCs supplied cDNA or gDNA.

The table came from immunoSEQ multiplex PCR; TCRdb's copy has only in-frame clones and leaves some out. The table has under 250,000 clones, 89% seen once. Germline V gene sequence: CDR1 SGHDT, CDR2 YYEEEE. The V gene lost 0 bases and the J gene lost 0 bases, with 12 bases spanning the gap. The CDR3 has 17 amino acids. The chain links TRBV5-6 to TRBJ1-4; maybe TRBD1 (6 bases). This TCR derives from a woman in her thirties or forties with acute or convalescent COVID-19. The source material was peripheral blood. DNA of the CDR3: TGTGCCAGCAGCTTGGGTTGGGGGCCTGCAACTAATGAAAAACTGTTTTTT. Protein sequence: CASSLGWGPATNEKLFF.